Shown below are 27 T cell receptor beta chains from a single sample sequenced in a study of T cell repertoires in cytomegalovirus infection. Their antigens remain unidentified. One entry per CDR3 protein, called by TCRdb with MiXCR from the reads. The sample holds about 770,000 distinct CDR3 sequences; under 35% are singletons and the top ten take over 10%. The sample in question was cultured CD8+ T cells from PBMCs, obtained from culture after CMV antigen stimulation. The receptors stem from a human donor in good health (CMV status not recorded). Some clones in this sample may be carry-over from other donors' samples.

The V and J genes are TRBV4-3 and TRBJ1-2; D remains unclear. The CDR3 has 14 amino acids. Germline V gene lookup returns CDR1 LGHNA and CDR2 YSLEER. The germline V and J ends were trimmed by 3 bases and 6 bases, with 14 bases remaining between them. CDR3 DNA: TGCGCCAGCAGCCAGGGTGGCTCCCGGGATGGCTACACCTTC. This encodes CASSQGGSRDGYTF.

CDR3 coding DNA: TGTGCCAGCAGTCAGCCCGGGACCGCTTTTCGAGGAAACACCATATATTTT. Protein product: CASSQPGTAFRGNTIYF. The chain couples TRBV6-6 to TRBJ1-3; possibly TRBD1 for D (5 bases). Trimming left V 5 bases short and J 4 bases short, with 21 bases between. The CDR3 loop spans 17 amino acids. The germline V gene encodes CDR1 MNHNY and CDR2 SVGAGI (reference sequence).

This clonotype was detected a few times. The chain combines TRBV7-9 with TRBJ2-4; D unclear. This CDR3 has 14 amino acids. V lost 7 bases, J lost 0 bases, and 10 bases lay in between. Germline CDR1 reads SEHNR; CDR2 reads FQNEAQ (reference sequence). CDR3 sequence reads: CASTTTLAKNIQYF. CDR3 in DNA: TGTGCCAGCACTACGACCCTAGCCAAAAACATTCAGTACTTC.

This rearrangement joins TRBV28 to TRBJ1-4; D is unresolved. CDR1 and CDR2 (germline): MDHEN, SYDVKM. The CDR3 covers 13 residues. The V gene lost 5 bases and the J gene lost 3 bases, with 7 bases spanning the gap. CDR3 protein: CASSARPNEKLFF. In DNA, the CDR3 is TGTGCCAGCAGTGCTCGGCCTAATGAAAAACTGTTTTTT.

This rearrangement joins TRBV7-6 to TRBJ2-7; 7 bases fit TRBD1. This CDR3 region has 14 residues. CDR1 SGHVS and CDR2 FNYEAQ come from the germline V gene. V lost 3 bases to trimming and J lost 4 bases; unmatched junction nucleotides: 6. The CDR3, as DNA: TGTGCCAGCAGCTTGCAAGGGGGCAAGTACGAGCAGTACTTC. Translation: CASSLQGGKYEQYF.

The sample holds a few counts of this clonotype. The V call is TRBV7-9, the J call TRBJ2-7; TRBD2 is a possible D gene (5 bases). The germline gives CDR1 SEHNR, CDR2 FQNEAQ (reference sequence). The CDR3 consists of 14 residues. The germline V and J ends were trimmed by 4 bases and 5 bases, with 15 bases remaining between them. In DNA, the CDR3 is TGTGCCAGCAGCTCTAAGGGAGCAGTGAACGAGCAGTACTTC. This gives the protein CASSSKGAVNEQYF.

This chain uses TRBV6-1 with TRBJ1-6; D is unclear. In germline, CDR1 is MNHNS, CDR2 SASEGT. This CDR3 spans 11 amino acids. CDR3 in amino acids: CATGHNSPLHF. Written as DNA, the CDR3 is TGTGCAACGGGCCATAATTCACCCCTCCACTTT.

This rearrangement joins TRBV9 to TRBJ2-7; TRBD2 matches 7 bases. The germline V gene encodes CDR1 SGDLS and CDR2 YYNGEE. Trimming at V came to 3 bases and at J to 0 bases, leaving 9 bases not matched to a gene. This CDR3 region has 16 residues. In DNA form, the CDR3 reads TGTGCCAGCAGCGGAGGCGGCGGGGGAGGCTCCTACGAGCAGTACTTC. Translating it yields CASSGGGGGGSYEQYF.

In its sample, this clonotype was seen many times. The chain links TRBV7-6 to TRBJ2-1; D unclear. The CDR3 loop spans 15 amino acids. Germline CDR1 and CDR2: SGHVS and FNYEAQ. Trimming stripped 1 base from V and 1 base from J, with 8 bases between. In nucleotides, the CDR3 is TGTGCCAGCAGCTTAGAGGGAATATCCTACAATGAGCAGTTCTTC. Encoded protein: CASSLEGISYNEQFF.

The rearrangement uses TRBV7-9 and TRBJ2-7, with 7 bases that match TRBD1. Losses at the gene ends were 5 bases for V and 7 bases for J; bases not matched to a gene: 8. The CDR3 has 13 residues. The V gene's germline CDR1 is SEHNR and CDR2 FQNEAQ (reference sequence). The DNA for the CDR3 is TGTGCCAGCAGCCCGAGGGGACAGCCAGAGCAGTACGTC. This sequence encodes CASSPRGQPEQYV.

This clonotype was seen more than once but under ten times. The chain has TRBV2 and TRBJ2-7, with 8 bases aligning to TRBD1. J gave up 2 bases and V 6 bases, and 27 bases lay outside the gene matches. The CDR3 length is 21 residues. Germline CDR1 SNHLY, CDR2 FYNNEI. The CDR3 DNA sequence: TGTGCCAGCAGAATTTACAACACAGGAATACAACAGGGGGAGATTACCTACGAGCAGTACGTC. Protein product: CASRIYNTGIQQGEITYEQYV.

This chain links TRBV19 with TRBJ2-3, with 10 bases identical to TRBD2. CDR1 is LNHDA and CDR2 is SQIVND in the germline V gene (reference sequence). The CDR3 loop spans 15 amino acids. Unmatched junction bases numbered 7, after V lost 7 bases and J lost 3 bases. Here the CDR3 reads CASNPSGGATDTQYF. The CDR3 bases are TGTGCCAGTAACCCCAGCGGGGGGGCAACAGATACGCAGTATTTT.

This clonotype was detected only a few times. CDR3: CATSRDVGPPGYTF. The CDR3 nucleotides read TGTGCCACCAGCAGAGACGTAGGGCCCCCTGGCTACACCTTC. The chain joins TRBV15 to TRBJ1-2, with unresolved D. From germline, CDR1 is LNHNV and CDR2 YYDKDF (reference sequence). V dropped 0 bases and J dropped 7 bases, with 12 bases sitting between them. The CDR3 spans 14 residues.

This clonotype turned up a few times. The J gene is TRBJ2-7, the V gene TRBV11-3, with a weak D call TRBD2 (5 bases). Germline V gives CDR1 SGHNT, CDR2 YENEEA. Trimming removed 0 bases at V and 3 bases at J, with 12 bases between. The CDR3 is made up of 15 amino acids. DNA for the CDR3: TGTGCCAGCAGCTTAGATCAAACGGGGATCTACGAGCAGTACTTC. Amino acid sequence: CASSLDQTGIYEQYF.

Only a few counts were recorded for this clonotype. The chain employs TRBV6-6 and TRBJ1-6; 10 positions agree with TRBD1. The CDR3 covers 15 residues. Germline-derived CDR1 and CDR2 are MNHNY and SVGAGI (reference sequence). Germline trimming cut 6 bases from V and 8 bases from J; bases unmatched to any gene: 7. CDR3 in DNA: TGTGCCAGCAGCTGGGACAGGGGATTTGATTCACCCCTCCACTTT. This sequence encodes CASSWDRGFDSPLHF.

Only one count was recorded for this clonotype. The chain employs TRBV29-1 and TRBJ2-1, with 9 bases that match TRBD1. CDR3 length: 14 amino acids. Germline assignment: CDR1 SQVTM and CDR2 ANQGSEA. After removal of 3 bases from V and 2 bases from J, the junction contained 2 bases not matched to a gene. CDR3 sequence: CSVDGTGTYNEQFF. In nucleotides, the CDR3 is TGCAGCGTTGATGGGACAGGGACCTACAATGAGCAGTTCTTC.

The chain carries TRBV4-3 and TRBJ2-1; a possible D gene is TRBD2 (6 bases). CDR3 length equals 18 residues. Germline V CDR1 and CDR2: LGHNA, YSLEER. The V end was cut by 2 bases, the J end by 2 bases, with 19 bases between. For the CDR3, the DNA is TGCGCCAGCAGCCAAACGGCCCTTAGATGGGGGGCCTACAATGAGCAGTTCTTC. Its translation: CASSQTALRWGAYNEQFF.

V and J are TRBV5-4 and TRBJ1-2, with D perhaps TRBD1 (6 bases). CDR1 SGHNT and CDR2 YYREEE come from the germline V gene (reference sequence). CDR3 length: 17 amino acids. V shed 0 bases and J shed 1 base, with 16 bases lying between them. The CDR3 here is CASSLVGAGAVNYGYTF. The CDR3, as DNA: TGTGCCAGCAGCTTGGTGGGCGCAGGGGCGGTTAACTATGGCTACACCTTC.

V is TRBV10-3 and J is TRBJ2-7, with D perhaps TRBD1 (5 bases). This CDR3 has 16 amino acids. V lost 2 bases and J lost 2, with 16 bases in between. The germline gives CDR1 ENHRY, CDR2 SYGVKD. The DNA of the CDR3 is TGTGCCATCAGTGAGAGGGGCAGGCGTATAGCCTACGAGCAGTACGTC. Its translation is CAISERGRRIAYEQYV.

J is TRBJ2-1 and V is TRBV5-1, with D uncertain. Germline CDR1 reads SGHRS; CDR2 reads YFSETQ. This CDR3 contains 17 residues. The V end was cut by 0 bases, the J end by 0 bases, with 13 bases between. The DNA of the CDR3 is TGCGCCAGCAGCTTGGAGGGTATTCTTCCCTCCTACAATGAGCAGTTCTTC. Protein: CASSLEGILPSYNEQFF.

This clonotype was seen ten or more times. The gene calls are TRBV6-6 and TRBJ1-5, with TRBD1 as a possible D gene (6 bases). The germline gives CDR1 MNHNY, CDR2 SVGAGI (reference sequence). The CDR3 covers 15 residues. Trimming removed 7 bases from V and 0 bases from J, with 13 bases in between. The CDR3 sequence: CASTQGDISNQPQHF. The CDR3 DNA sequence: TGTGCCAGCACTCAAGGGGACATTAGCAATCAGCCCCAGCATTTT.

This chain links TRBV7-6 with TRBJ2-5; tentative D call: TRBD1 (5 bases). V lost 2 bases and J lost 9, with 16 bases in between. Germline V gene lookup returns CDR1 SGHVS and CDR2 FNYEAQ. The CDR3 totals 14 residues. The CDR3 spells CASSLTQTASAQYF. The CDR3 nucleotides are TGTGCCAGCAGCTTAACCCAGACAGCCTCTGCCCAGTACTTC.

This clonotype occurred many times. The chain joins TRBV6-1 to TRBJ2-1, with D unresolved. V was pared by 4 bases and J by 4 bases, with 14 bases between. CDR3 length: 15 residues. Germline assignment: CDR1 MNHNS and CDR2 SASEGT. CDR3 in amino acids: CASSVPRYLYNEQFF. The CDR3 coding sequence is TGTGCCAGCAGTGTCCCCAGGTACCTTTACAATGAGCAGTTCTTC.

This clonotype came up a few times. V is TRBV2 and J is TRBJ1-4; D possibly corresponds to TRBD1 (6 bases). Germline CDR1 is SNHLY and CDR2 is FYNNEI. Trimming shortened V by 6 bases and J by 5 bases, and 16 bases separated the two germline ends. The CDR3 has 15 residues. CDR3 protein: CASRIDRFKNEKLFF. CDR3 sequence (DNA): TGTGCCAGCAGAATAGACAGGTTCAAGAATGAAAAACTGTTTTTT. Together with reference TRBV2 and TRBJ1-4, the CDR3 gives the full variable domain: EPEVTQTPSHQVTQMGQEVILRCVPISNHLYFYWYRQILGQKVEFLVSFYNNEISEKSEIFDDQFSVERPDGSNFTLKIRSTKLEDSAMYFCASRIDRFKNEKLFFGSGTQLSVL.

J is TRBJ2-3 and V is TRBV27; D gene ambiguous. Germline V gives CDR1 MNHEY, CDR2 SMNVEV (reference sequence). This CDR3 is built from 13 residues. V was shortened by 3 bases and J by 5 bases, with 9 bases between the two germline ends. The CDR3 sequence is CASSFLTQDTQYF. The CDR3 coding sequence is TGTGCCAGCAGTTTCCTCACTCAAGATACGCAGTATTTT.

This clonotype appeared many times. V and J are TRBV11-3 and TRBJ2-5, with 9 bases matching TRBD2. The CDR3 loop spans 13 amino acids. V trimming: 6 bases; J trimming: 5 bases; junction bases outside the gene matches: 4. CDR1 is SGHNT, CDR2 YENEEA, per germline. CDR3 sequence (DNA): TGTGCCAGCAGGAAGGCGGGAGGGGAGACCCAGTACTTC. Protein: CASRKAGGETQYF.

CDR3 in amino acids: CASSVDGRATDTQYF. The DNA of the CDR3 is TGTGCCAGCAGCGTAGATGGGCGGGCCACAGATACGCAGTATTTT. The chain combines TRBV9 with TRBJ2-3; possible D gene TRBD2, 5 bases. Germline lookup yields CDR1 SGDLS and CDR2 YYNGEE. The CDR3 has 15 residues. Trimming shortened V by 0 bases and J by 2 bases, and 10 bases separated the two germline ends.